Presented here are 25 T cell receptor beta chains from one specimen sequenced in a study of blood T cell repertoires in COVID-19 (dated by TCRdb to about 2020). The library was built by means of the immunoSEQ multiplex PCR assay. What TCRdb holds here is the immuneACCESS table cut down to in-frame rearrangements. Part of the clones is not present; checked against another copy, under half of the missing clones reflect an unresolved V gene, and the others are unexplained. This sample lists around 72,000 clones; 87% were detected once. Of the sample, 6.5% to 9.5% falls within the top ten clones. The sequenced material came from peripheral blood. The receptors originated from a middle-aged man with active COVID-19.

V gene TRBV15 combines with J gene TRBJ1-3; 7 nucleotides agree with TRBD1. The V and J ends lost 3 bases and 2 bases, in that order; junction bases with no gene match: 4. The germline V gene encodes CDR1 LNHNV and CDR2 YYDKDF (reference sequence). The CDR3 sequence is 15 residues long. This CDR3 is CATSSGTDAGNTIYF. The CDR3 DNA follows: TGTGCCACCAGCAGCGGGACAGACGCTGGAAACACCATATATTTT.

This clone was recorded once. The rearrangement links TRBV5-1 to TRBJ2-3; 11 nucleotides align to TRBD2. The germline V gene has CDR1 SGHRS and CDR2 YFSETQ. CDR3 length equals 14 residues. V lost 4 bases, J lost 4 bases, and 2 bases stayed unmatched. The CDR3 coding sequence is TGCGCCAGCAGCCGACTAGCGGGACCAGATACGCAGTATTTT. As protein: CASSRLAGPDTQYF.

A single count supports this clone. The chain is built from TRBV3-1 (or the pseudogene TRBV3-2) and TRBJ2-7; D is uncertain. V lost 2 bases and J 3 bases, leaving 11 bases between the germline ends. The CDR3 totals 14 residues. From germline, CDR1 is LGHDT and CDR2 YNNKEL (reference sequence). The CDR3 coding sequence is TGTGCCAGCAGCCAAACTTCTGTCGTCTACGAGCAGTACTTC. Its translation is CASSQTSVVYEQYF.

This rearrangement joins TRBV6-2 or TRBV6-3 to TRBJ1-5, with TRBD1 as a possible D gene (5 bases). CDR3 length equals 16 residues. The germline CDR1 and CDR2 sequences are MNHEY and SVGEGT. The ends were cut back, 2 bases at V and 0 bases at J, with 11 bases in the middle. In nucleotides, the CDR3 is TGTGCCAGCAGTTACCTCGGGGGTAATAGCAATCAGCCCCAGCATTTT. Amino acids: CASSYLGGNSNQPQHF.

The chain combines TRBV4-1 with TRBJ2-2, with D maybe TRBD2 (6 bases). Trimming left V 1 base short and J 0 bases short, with 9 bases between. CDR1 and CDR2 from the germline V gene are MGHRA and YSYEKL. The CDR3 is 16 residues long. DNA for the CDR3: TGCGCCAGCAGCCAAGCCGGAGGGGCGAACACCGGGGAGCTGTTTTTT. Its protein product is CASSQAGGANTGELFF.

The chain combines TRBV2 with TRBJ2-2; D is unresolved. The germline gives CDR1 SNHLY, CDR2 FYNNEI. V lost 9 bases and J 2 bases, leaving 10 bases between the germline ends. The CDR3 has 13 amino acids. Written as DNA, the CDR3 is TGTGCCAGGCGGAGCGCCAACACCGGGGAGCTGTTTTTT. It is translated as CARRSANTGELFF.

The gene calls are TRBV24-1 and TRBJ2-3, with D possibly matching TRBD2 (6 bases). CDR3 length: 15 amino acids. The V gene's germline CDR1 is KGHDR and CDR2 SFDVKD. V was clipped by 3 bases and J by 2 bases, with 11 bases between them. In nucleotides, the CDR3 is TGTGCCACCAGTGATCGCGGGGATAACACAGATACGCAGTATTTT. Encoded protein: CATSDRGDNTDTQYF.

The chain joins TRBV7-8 to TRBJ2-1, with TRBD2 identical over 12 bases. Losses at the gene ends were 8 bases for V and 2 bases for J; bases not matched to a gene: 1. There are 14 residues in the CDR3. CDR1 is SGHVS and CDR2 is FQNEAQ in the germline V gene. CDR3 DNA sequence: TGTGCCAGCTGGACTAGCGGGACCTACAATGAGCAGTTCTTC. Protein sequence: CASWTSGTYNEQFF. Filled out from reference TRBV7-8 and TRBJ2-1, the complete variable domain reads GAGVSQSPRYKVAKRGQDVALRCDPISGHVSLFWYQQALGQGPEFLTYFQNEAQLDKSGLPSDRFFAERPEGSVSTLKIQRTQQEDSAVYLCASWTSGTYNEQFFGPGTRLTVL.

The chain employs TRBV6-2 or TRBV6-3 and TRBJ2-3, with a possible D match to TRBD2 (6 bases). This CDR3 region has 15 residues. V lost 0 bases to trimming and J lost 4 bases, with 11 bases between them. The germline CDR1 and CDR2 sequences are MNHEY and SVGEGT. The CDR3 coding sequence is TGTGCCAGCAGTTACTCGACGGGAGACGCAGATACGCAGTATTTT. Translated, it gives CASSYSTGDADTQYF.

The count of this clone is one. V and J are TRBV28 and TRBJ1-5, with 8 bases fitting TRBD1. The V gene end was trimmed by 3 bases and the J gene end by 6 bases; junction bases not matched to a gene: 13. This CDR3 has 17 residues. Germline values: CDR1 MDHEN, CDR2 SYDVKM. The CDR3 reads CASSFHSGTGTSQPQHF. CDR3 nucleotide sequence: TGTGCCAGCAGTTTTCACTCGGGGACAGGCACGAGTCAGCCCCAGCATTTT.

CDR3 region: CASSLPGGYGYTF. The DNA for the CDR3 is TGTGCCAGCAGCCTCCCAGGGGGCTATGGCTACACCTTC. The V and J genes are TRBV6-5 and TRBJ1-2; 7 bases line up with TRBD1. Germline CDR1 reads MNHEY; CDR2 reads SVGAGI. V lost 6 bases and J lost 4; bases outside the gene matches: 5. CDR3 size: 13 residues.

This chain joins TRBV3-1 (or the pseudogene TRBV3-2) and TRBJ2-7, with no clear D. The germline V gene encodes CDR1 LGHDT and CDR2 YNNKEL (reference sequence). This CDR3 contains 11 residues. V was trimmed by 4 bases and J by 9 bases, leaving 10 bases between them. CDR3 loop: CASSPPRRQYF. The CDR3 bases are TGTGCCAGCAGCCCCCCTAGGAGGCAGTACTTC.

The V call is TRBV5-5, the J call TRBJ1-1; D is perhaps TRBD1 (5 bases). CDR1 SGHKS and CDR2 YYEKEE come from the germline V gene (reference sequence). CDR3 size: 14 residues. Trimming took 0 bases from V and 5 from J, leaving 11 bases between them. This CDR3 is CASSLVWAGTEAFF. CDR3 coding DNA: TGTGCCAGCAGCTTGGTATGGGCAGGGACTGAAGCTTTCTTT.

This rearrangement joins TRBV6-2 or TRBV6-3 to TRBJ1-1, with D possibly matching TRBD1 (6 bases). The CDR3 length is 15 residues. Germline V CDR1 and CDR2: MNHEY, SVGEGT. Deletions cut 6 bases from V and 9 bases from J, with 23 bases between. The CDR3 protein is CASSPLGARQSKAFF. CDR3 nucleotides: TGTGCCAGCAGCCCTCTGGGGGCCCGACAGAGTAAAGCTTTCTTT.

The V call is TRBV28, the J call TRBJ2-5, with 9 bases that match TRBD2. Germline loops: CDR1 MDHEN, CDR2 SYDVKM. V gave up 5 bases and J gave up 5 bases; unmatched junction bases: 9. This CDR3 has 15 residues. The CDR3 nucleotides are TGTGCCAGCAGTCCATTAGCGGGAGCCTCTGAGACCCAGTACTTC. Translating gives CASSPLAGASETQYF.

There are a few counts of this clone. The chain links TRBV3-1 (or the pseudogene TRBV3-2) to TRBJ1-5; the D is unclear. Trimming removed 4 bases at V and 7 bases at J, with 8 bases between. The CDR3 is 12 residues long. Germline CDR1 LGHDT, CDR2 YNNKEL (reference sequence). The CDR3 spells CASSLTGQPQHF. The CDR3 nucleotides read TGTGCCAGCAGCCTAACGGGACAGCCCCAGCATTTT.

The V gene is TRBV28, the J gene TRBJ1-5; D not resolved. V lost 9 bases, J lost 0 bases, and 9 bases lay in between. CDR3 length: 13 amino acids. From germline, CDR1 is MDHEN and CDR2 SYDVKM. Here the CDR3 DNA reads TGTGCCAGTGAAGAGTATAGCAATCAGCCCCAGCATTTT. The encoded protein is CASEEYSNQPQHF.

The V and J genes are TRBV6-5 and TRBJ1-2; 12 nucleotides align to TRBD1. The length of the CDR3 is 15 residues. Germline CDR1 is MNHEY and CDR2 is SVGAGI. Germline trimming cut 2 bases from V and 7 bases from J; bases unmatched to any gene: 5. CDR3 nucleotides: TGTGCCAGCAGTTACCTCGGGACAGGGGGCTCTGGCTACACCTTC. As protein: CASSYLGTGGSGYTF.

The CDR3 DNA is TGTGCCAGCAAGGTGCCGGGGGGCCAAGATACGCAGTATTTT. Amino acid sequence: CASKVPGGQDTQYF. The chain uses TRBV6-5 and TRBJ2-3, with a tentative D call TRBD2 (7 bases). There are 14 residues in the CDR3. Trimming removed 7 bases from V and 5 bases from J, with 16 bases in between. The germline V gene has CDR1 MNHEY and CDR2 SVGAGI.

The chain links TRBV24-1 to TRBJ2-3, with 8 nucleotides matching TRBD2. This CDR3 region has 12 residues. Germline CDR1 and CDR2: KGHDR and SFDVKD. Trimming cost V 1 base and J 13 bases; bases outside gene matches: 3. Here the CDR3 reads CATSDLAGVKYF. The CDR3 DNA follows: TGTGCCACCAGTGATTTAGCGGGGGTGAAGTATTTT.

The chain uses TRBV4-1 and TRBJ2-2; D may be TRBD1 (5 bases). Between the trimmed V and J ends, which lost 0 bases and 7 bases, there was a span of 15 bases. Germline V gene data show CDR1 as MGHRA and CDR2 as YSYEKL. The CDR3 loop spans 16 amino acids. CDR3 in DNA: TGCGCCAGCAGCCAAGAAGGGCAGGGTGGTGGCGGGGAGCTGTTTTTT. Translation: CASSQEGQGGGGELFF.

The gene calls are TRBV14 and TRBJ1-5; D gene unclear. From germline, CDR1 is SGHDN and CDR2 FVKESK. The CDR3 is made up of 16 amino acids. The ends were cut back, 0 bases at V and 3 bases at J, with 12 bases in the middle. CDR3 bases: TGTGCCAGCAGCCAAGATGCGGGCAGACACAATCAGCCCCAGCATTTT. This gives the protein CASSQDAGRHNQPQHF.

The chain links TRBV19 to TRBJ2-7; 12 bases agree with TRBD1. V lost 4 bases to trimming and J lost 7 bases; unmatched junction nucleotides: 5. The CDR3 extends over 14 amino acids. Germline V CDR1 and CDR2: LNHDA, SQIVND (reference sequence). This chain's CDR3 is CASSRGQGAREQYF. The CDR3, as DNA: TGTGCCAGTAGTAGGGGACAGGGGGCGAGGGAGCAGTACTTC. Full variable domain (rest looked up from reference TRBV19 and TRBJ2-7): DGGITQSPKYLFRKEGQNVTLSCEQNLNHDAMYWYRQDPGQGLRLIYYSQIVNDFQKGDIAEGYSVSREKKESFPLTVTSAQKNPTAFYLCASSRGQGAREQYFGPGTRLTVT.

The chain carries TRBV28 and TRBJ2-7, with 8 bases fitting TRBD2. In germline, CDR1 is MDHEN, CDR2 SYDVKM. The CDR3 is made up of 16 amino acids. The V and J ends lost 8 bases and 0 bases, in that order; junction bases with no gene match: 12. CDR3 nucleotide sequence: TGTGCCAGCCACGGTGGTCCGGGAGGGAGCTCCTACGAGCAGTACTTC. This sequence encodes CASHGGPGGSSYEQYF. Based on the CDR3 plus reference TRBV28 and TRBJ2-7, the full variable domain is DVKVTQSSRYLVKRTGEKVFLECVQDMDHENMFWYRQDPGLGLRLIYFSYDVKMKEKGDIPEGYSVSREKKERFSLILESASTNQTSMYLCASHGGPGGSSYEQYFGPGTRLTVT.

The chain recombines TRBV3-1 (or the pseudogene TRBV3-2) with TRBJ2-5; D is possibly TRBD2 (6 bases). The germline CDR1 and CDR2 sequences are LGHDT and YNNKEL (reference sequence). Trimming shortened V by 5 bases and J by 2 bases, and 15 bases separated the two germline ends. The CDR3 is 15 amino acids. CDR3 in amino acids: CASSEIGGRQETQYF. The CDR3 DNA sequence: TGTGCCAGCAGCGAAATTGGTGGGAGGCAAGAGACCCAGTACTTC.